These 26 T cell receptor beta chains were all obtained from the same sample, sequenced in a study of human T cells and chemical hapten exposure. Time point in this sample: patch test 3, about 24 weeks after DPC sensitization. As to treatment: therapeutic diphenylcyclopropenone sensitization with weekly scalp DPC. TCRdb redid the calling of the RACE reads with MiXCR, one entry per CDR3 protein. The sample holds tens of thousands of distinct CDR3 sequences, 13% seen once. This specimen consisted of whole blood, obtained in connection with sensitization to the hapten diphenylcyclopropenone (DPC). These receptors all stem from a woman in her fifties or sixties with alopecia areata. Some clones in this sample may be carry-over from other donors' samples.

This clonotype was seen many times. The chain is built from TRBV29-1 and TRBJ2-1; TRBD1 is a possible D gene (6 bases). CDR3 length: 14 amino acids. Trimming took 5 bases from V and 3 from J, leaving 14 bases between them. Per germline, CDR1 SQVTM and CDR2 ANQGSEA. CDR3 DNA sequence: TGCAGCGTTAGATTAGGGACACGCTACAATGAGCAGTTCTTC. Residues: CSVRLGTRYNEQFF.

V gene TRBV29-1 combines with J gene TRBJ2-2; D not certain. V lost 3 bases and J 0 bases, leaving 8 bases between the germline ends. The CDR3 consists of 14 residues. Germline V gene data show CDR1 as SQVTM and CDR2 as ANQGSEA. The CDR3 DNA reads as TGCAGCGTTGATGGCGAGCCGAACACCGGGGAGCTGTTTTTT. Translating gives CSVDGEPNTGELFF.

This clonotype was seen only a few times. J is TRBJ2-1 and V is TRBV20-1, with D perhaps given as TRBD1 or TRBD2 (5 bases each). The V gene lost 0 bases and the J gene lost 9 bases, with 12 bases spanning the gap. CDR3 length: 13 amino acids. Germline V gives CDR1 DFQATT, CDR2 SNEGSKA (reference sequence). The CDR3 DNA reads TGCAGTGCTAGAGATCTGTTAGGGACTGAGCAGTTCTTC. Residues: CSARDLLGTEQFF.

CDR3 region: CASSVATAFWDTIYF. The CDR3 DNA is TGTGCCAGCAGCGTAGCTACGGCCTTCTGGGACACCATATATTTT. The chain joins TRBV9 to TRBJ1-3, with D unclear. This CDR3 is 15 amino acids long. The germline gives CDR1 SGDLS, CDR2 YYNGEE. V was cut by 0 bases and J by 8 bases, with 15 bases left in between.

The rearrangement links TRBV30 to TRBJ2-5; 8 bases are a match to TRBD2. Trimming cost V 1 base and J 2 bases; bases outside gene matches: 12. This CDR3 contains 17 residues. CDR1 is GTSNPN and CDR2 is SVGIG in the germline V gene (reference sequence). CDR3 residues: CAWSGQAGAVNQETQYF. CDR3 bases: TGTGCCTGGAGTGGACAAGCGGGAGCGGTAAATCAAGAGACCCAGTACTTC. Complete variable domain (other parts from reference TRBV30 and TRBJ2-5): SQTIHQWPATLVQPVGSPLSLECTVEGTSNPNLYWYRQAAGRGLQLLFYSVGIGQISSEVPQNLSASRPQDRQFILSSKKLLLSDSGFYLCAWSGQAGAVNQETQYFGPGTRLLVL.

This clonotype was observed many times. V is TRBV12-3 or TRBV12-4 and J is TRBJ1-2; tentatively, D is TRBD1 (5 bases). The CDR3 runs 14 residues. Trimming shortened V by 5 bases and J by 8 bases, and 18 bases separated the two germline ends. CDR3 nucleotides: TGTGCCAGCAGTGACAATCGACAGTCCGGGGGCTACACCTTC. Protein: CASSDNRQSGGYTF.

The J gene is TRBJ2-3, the V gene TRBV3-1; D gene uncertain. The V gene's germline CDR1 is LGHDT and CDR2 YNNKEL (reference sequence). The CDR3 has 14 amino acids. V lost 4 bases, J lost 5 bases, and 13 bases lay in between. The CDR3 reads CASSRPAVQDTQYF. DNA of the CDR3: TGTGCCAGCAGCCGGCCTGCCGTTCAAGATACGCAGTATTTT.

This clonotype was seen a few times. The chain links TRBV12-3 or TRBV12-4 to TRBJ2-7; D perhaps matches TRBD1 (6 bases). Trimming left V 4 bases short and J 0 bases short, with 10 bases between. CDR3 length: 14 amino acids. The CDR3 nucleotides read TGTGCCAGCAGTTGGCAGGACAGCTCCTACGAGCAGTACTTC. Protein: CASSWQDSSYEQYF.

This clonotype was counted many times. The chain is built from TRBV20-1 and TRBJ1-5; possibly TRBD1 for D (6 bases). Per the germline V gene, CDR1 is DFQATT and CDR2 is SNEGSKA (reference sequence). Between the trimmed V and J ends, which lost 3 bases and 4 bases, there was a span of 13 bases. There are 14 residues in the CDR3. The CDR3 spells CSASPGTGNQPQHF. The CDR3 DNA reads as TGCAGTGCTAGTCCGGGCACAGGGAATCAGCCCCAGCATTTT.

The rearrangement joins TRBV6-5 to TRBJ1-1; D might be TRBD1 (5 bases). Germline V CDR1 and CDR2: MNHEY, SVGAGI. This CDR3 contains 16 residues. Between the trimmed V and J ends, which lost 2 bases and 8 bases, there was a span of 21 bases. The CDR3 DNA sequence: TGTGCCAGCAGTTACACAACTCGGGTACCGCGGACAGAAGCTTTCTTT. Its protein product is CASSYTTRVPRTEAFF.

In its sample, this clonotype was seen a few times. This chain uses TRBV10-1 with TRBJ2-1, with 7 positions matching TRBD2. The V segment lost 4 bases and the J segment 10 bases; nucleotides outside the gene matches: 7. The CDR3 is 13 residues long. CDR1 is WNHNN, CDR2 SYGVQD, per germline (reference sequence). CDR3 nucleotides: TGCGCCAGCAGTGGATTCGGCGGGAGCGAGCAGTTCTTC. Encoded protein: CASSGFGGSEQFF.

This clonotype was counted a few times. The chain carries TRBV11-3 and TRBJ2-1, with 9 bases matching TRBD2. V dropped 0 bases and J dropped 7; count of bases not matched to a gene: 4. Per the germline V gene, CDR1 is SGHNT and CDR2 is YENEEA. The CDR3 length is 15 residues. The CDR3 is CASSLESSGENEQFF. The CDR3 region has the DNA TGTGCCAGCAGCTTAGAGTCTAGCGGGGAGAATGAGCAGTTCTTC.

This clonotype was picked up many times. The chain is built from TRBV11-2 and TRBJ1-1; no definite D call. V was trimmed by 5 bases and J by 2 bases, leaving 12 bases between them. From germline, CDR1 is SGHAT and CDR2 FQNNGV. CDR3 length: 14 amino acids. The chain's CDR3 is CASSPRFRNTEAFF. CDR3 DNA: TGTGCCAGCAGCCCCAGGTTCCGAAACACTGAAGCTTTCTTT.

This chain links TRBV4-2 with TRBJ1-4; 8 nucleotides agree with TRBD1. V was clipped by 2 bases and J by 7 bases; unmatched bases: 9. The CDR3 runs to 16 residues. Germline values: CDR1 LGHNA, CDR2 YNFKEQ. The CDR3 DNA reads as TGTGCCAGCAGCCAAACTCTGACAGGGGCCCTTGAAAAACTGTTTTTT. It specifies CASSQTLTGALEKLFF.

This clonotype was seen at least ten times. The V and J genes are TRBV7-6 and TRBJ2-2, with D unresolved. The CDR3 length is 17 residues. CDR1 and CDR2 (germline): SGHVS, FNYEAQ. Trimming took 4 bases from V and 1 from J, leaving 16 bases between them. CDR3 sequence (DNA): TGTGCCAGCAGCTACCTTAACGAGGAGCGGAACACCGGGGAGCTGTTTTTT. Amino acid sequence: CASSYLNEERNTGELFF.

This clonotype was seen ten or more times. The genes are TRBV29-1 and TRBJ2-1; D uncertain. This CDR3 comprises 12 residues. Germline lookup yields CDR1 SQVTM and CDR2 ANQGSEA. Trimming removed 3 bases at V and 5 bases at J, with 8 bases between. DNA of the CDR3: TGCAGCGTTGAGGTCTGGAACAATGAGCAGTTCTTC. This translates into CSVEVWNNEQFF.

The gene calls are TRBV6-1 and TRBJ1-5, with a weak D call TRBD1 (5 bases). The CDR3 has 14 amino acids. Germline V gene sequence: CDR1 MNHNS, CDR2 SASEGT. DNA of the CDR3: TGTGCTACAGCAGCAGGGAGGCGCAATCAGCCCCAGCATTTT. It specifies CATAAGRRNQPQHF.

This CDR3 reads CASSLMPTTYEQYF. Written as DNA, the CDR3 is TGTGCCAGCAGCTTGATGCCTACCACCTACGAGCAGTACTTC. The chain uses TRBV7-2 and TRBJ2-7; D gene uncertain. V lost 3 bases to trimming and J lost 2 bases, with 11 bases between them. The CDR3 consists of 14 residues. Germline CDR1 is SGHTA and CDR2 is FQGNSA.

A few counts support this clonotype. The J gene is TRBJ2-5, the V gene TRBV29-1; TRBD1 matches 7 bases. The J segment lost 4 bases and the V segment lost 3 bases, leaving 5 bases of the junction unmatched. The CDR3 is made up of 13 amino acids. From germline, CDR1 is SQVTM and CDR2 ANQGSEA. The CDR3 loop is CSVDDRVVETQYF. CDR3 nucleotides: TGCAGCGTTGATGACAGGGTTGTAGAGACCCAGTACTTC.

The rearrangement uses TRBV11-2 and TRBJ2-7; the D is unclear. The CDR3 contains 12 residues. V was shortened by 5 bases and J by 4 bases, with 9 bases between the two germline ends. Germline lookup yields CDR1 SGHAT and CDR2 FQNNGV. The CDR3 DNA is TGTGCCAGCAGCCTGTTGAATTACGAGCAGTACTTC. This translates into CASSLLNYEQYF.

The chain combines TRBV5-1 with TRBJ2-1, with unresolved D. CDR1 SGHRS and CDR2 YFSETQ come from the germline V gene. The CDR3 runs to 15 residues. Deletions cut 6 bases from V and 8 bases from J, with 21 bases between. The CDR3 DNA is TGCGCCAGCACATGGGCCGCCGGCCTCTTCGATGAGCAGTTCTTC. Protein sequence: CASTWAAGLFDEQFF.

This chain uses TRBV9 with TRBJ2-1; 8 bases agree with TRBD2. The CDR3 sequence is 15 residues long. The trim removed 2 bases at V and 5 bases at J, leaving 6 bases unmatched. Per the germline V gene, CDR1 is SGDLS and CDR2 is YYNGEE. The DNA of the CDR3 is TGTGCCAGCAGCGTCTTAGCGGGATCCGACAATGAGCAGTTCTTC. Its translation is CASSVLAGSDNEQFF.

At least ten counts were recorded for this clonotype. The chain carries TRBV29-1 and TRBJ2-7; 7 nucleotides agree with TRBD2. V was pared by 3 bases and J by 5 bases, with 4 bases of the junction left unmatched. The CDR3 spans 12 residues. CDR1 and CDR2 (germline): SQVTM, ANQGSEA. The CDR3 spells CSVDRGRDEQYF. The CDR3 DNA is TGCAGCGTTGACCGAGGGAGGGACGAGCAGTACTTC.

Worth noting for this clonotype: A much larger clone differs by one base, so this may be a read error. The chain links TRBV11-3 to TRBJ2-2; D unresolved. The CDR3 extends over 14 amino acids. Deletions cut 3 bases from V and 1 base from J, with 6 bases between. The germline CDR1 and CDR2 sequences are SGHNT and YENEEA. CDR3 residues: CASSFSWNTGELFF. In nucleotides, the CDR3 is TGTGCCAGCAGCTTTAGCTGGAACACCGGGGAGCTGTTTTTT.

The genes are TRBV7-2 and TRBJ2-1; the D is unclear. The CDR3 sequence is 13 residues long. CDR1 and CDR2 (germline): SGHTA, FQGNSA. The V and J ends lost 5 bases and 5 bases respectively, with 10 bases between them. DNA of the CDR3: TGTGCCAGCAGCCCCGTGATAAACAATGAGCAGTTCTTC. It translates to CASSPVINNEQFF.

For the CDR3, the DNA is TGTGCCACCAGTGAACGGCGAACCGGGGAGCTGTTTTTT. This sequence encodes CATSERRTGELFF. The rearrangement joins TRBV24-1 to TRBJ2-2; no definite D call. Germline assignment: CDR1 KGHDR and CDR2 SFDVKD. CDR3 length: 13 residues. Trimming took 4 bases from V and 5 from J, leaving 7 bases between them.